What follows are 18 T cell receptor beta chains derived from one specimen sequenced in a study of T cell changes during pregnancy in multiple sclerosis. Method: immunoSEQ multiplex PCR; TCRdb's copy keeps in-frame clones and lacks some. Counted here are under 35,000 clones, more than 80% occurring once; the ten biggest clones make up more than 0.7%. The sample was CD4+ T cells from peripheral blood mononuclear cells, taken in the first trimester of pregnancy. The source of these receptors is a female donor with multiple sclerosis, enrolled in a pregnancy study.

The rearrangement joins TRBV28 to TRBJ2-7; unclear D gene. The CDR3 is made up of 11 amino acids. V was cut by 5 bases and J by 9 bases, with 11 bases left in between. The germline V gene has CDR1 MDHEN and CDR2 SYDVKM. The CDR3 DNA is TGTGCCAGCAGTGATCGACTGCGGCAGTACTTC. Its translation is CASSDRLRQYF.

This clone has only one observation. The chain carries TRBV18 and TRBJ1-1; possibly TRBD1 for D (5 bases). With 3 bases removed from V and 1 base from J, the gap between germline ends came to 12 bases. The CDR3 extends over 15 amino acids. The germline CDR1 and CDR2 sequences are KGHSH and LQKENI. Here the CDR3 DNA reads TGTGCCAGCTCACCGACGGGGGTTCAGAACACTGAAGCTTTCTTT. It codes for CASSPTGVQNTEAFF.

As concerns this clone: The junction departs from germline at one end; a sequencing error may be responsible. The chain recombines TRBV6-6 with TRBJ2-4, with a weak D call TRBD2 (6 bases). The V gene's germline CDR1 is MNHNY and CDR2 SVGAGI (reference sequence). The CDR3 sequence is 15 residues long. DNA of the CDR3: TGTGCCGGCAGTTACGGCGGGGTAGCCAAAAACATTCAGTACTTC. Amino acid sequence: CAGSYGGVAKNIQYF.

The chain links TRBV16 to TRBJ1-5, with TRBD1 identical over 10 bases. Germline CDR1 KGHSY, CDR2 FQNENV. CDR3 length equals 18 residues. V gave up 4 bases and J gave up 5 bases; unmatched junction bases: 14. CDR3 protein: CASSRNALWTGGDQPQHF. The CDR3 DNA follows: TGTGCCAGCAGCCGAAACGCGTTATGGACAGGGGGTGATCAGCCCCAGCATTTT.

J is TRBJ2-7 and V is TRBV6-1, with a weak D call TRBD1 (6 bases). CDR3 length: 14 residues. V was cut by 1 base and J by 6 bases, with 13 bases left in between. CDR1 and CDR2 (germline): MNHNS, SASEGT. CDR3 residues: CASSEGQGPIEQYF. CDR3 DNA sequence: TGTGCCAGCAGTGAAGGGCAGGGGCCGATCGAGCAGTACTTC.

The chain employs TRBV19 and TRBJ2-3; 10 positions match TRBD1. The junction had 2 bases not matched to a gene; V was cut back by 6 bases and J by 2 bases. The germline V gene has CDR1 LNHDA and CDR2 SQIVND (reference sequence). CDR3 length: 14 residues. The CDR3 protein is CASRDRGITDTQYF. The CDR3 DNA sequence: TGTGCCAGTAGGGACAGGGGGATCACAGATACGCAGTATTTT.

This chain's CDR3 is CASSPWTGRSSYEQYF. The CDR3 DNA reads TGCGCCAGCAGCCCCTGGACAGGGAGGTCATCCTACGAGCAGTACTTC. The rearrangement uses TRBV4-1 and TRBJ2-7; 8 nucleotides line up with TRBD1. J was trimmed by 1 base and V by 4 bases; bases with no gene match: 9. This CDR3 has 16 residues. Germline CDR1 is MGHRA and CDR2 is YSYEKL.

The J gene is TRBJ1-2, the V gene TRBV29-1; 8 nucleotides agree with TRBD1. The CDR3 consists of 11 residues. After removal of 4 bases from V and 8 bases from J, the junction contained 3 bases not matched to a gene. The germline V gene has CDR1 SQVTM and CDR2 ANQGSEA. As DNA, the CDR3 is TGCAGCGTTGCAGGGGGCGGGGGCTACACCTTC. Its translation is CSVAGGGGYTF.

This chain connects TRBV29-1 to TRBJ1-1; no clear D. This CDR3 is built from 14 residues. The V end lost 7 bases, the J end lost 0 bases, and 15 bases lay between the germline ends. In germline, CDR1 is SQVTM, CDR2 ANQGSEA. CDR3 nucleotide sequence: TGCAGCGCTGTACAGACGCAGATGAACACTGAAGCTTTCTTT. The encoded protein is CSAVQTQMNTEAFF. The entire variable domain, with the rest obtained from reference TRBV29-1 and TRBJ1-1, is as follows: SAVISQKPSRDICQRGTSLTIQCQVDSQVTMMFWYRQQPGQSLTLIATANQGSEATYESGFVIDKFPISRPNLTFSTLTVSNMSPEDSSIYLCSAVQTQMNTEAFFGQGTRLTVV.

The rearrangement links TRBV13 to TRBJ1-1; D possibly corresponds to TRBD1 (6 bases). V gave up 5 bases and J gave up 0 bases, with 19 bases separating them. Germline V gene lookup returns CDR1 PRHDT and CDR2 FYEKMQ (reference sequence). The CDR3 runs to 17 residues. The chain's CDR3 is CASSLGALGSMNTEAFF. The CDR3 bases are TGTGCCAGCAGCCTGGGGGCGTTGGGCAGTATGAACACTGAAGCTTTCTTT. Full variable domain (remainder filled in from reference TRBV13 and TRBJ1-1): AAGVIQSPRHLIKEKRETATLKCYPIPRHDTVYWYQQGPGQDPQFLISFYEKMQSDKGSIPDRFSAQQFSDYHSELNMSSLELGDSALYFCASSLGALGSMNTEAFFGQGTRLTVV.

The V call is TRBV9, the J call TRBJ2-2; the D is unclear. Trimming cost V 1 base and J 7 bases, with 11 bases left between them. The CDR3 runs to 14 residues. Germline CDR1 and CDR2: SGDLS and YYNGEE. The CDR3 DNA follows: TGTGCCAGCAGCGTAATTCCGAGAAGCGGGGAGCTGTTTTTT. Translating gives CASSVIPRSGELFF.

The chain couples TRBV25-1 to TRBJ2-1; 9 bases fit TRBD2. With V trimmed by 5 bases and J by 8 bases, 7 bases remained unmatched. The CDR3 has 14 amino acids. In germline, CDR1 is MGHDK, CDR2 SYGVNS. The CDR3: CASSKGGGVDEQFF. The CDR3 nucleotides read TGTGCCAGCAGTAAAGGCGGGGGGGTCGATGAGCAGTTCTTC.

The chain has TRBV2 and TRBJ1-2; 8 bases are shared with TRBD1. Germline V CDR1 and CDR2: SNHLY, FYNNEI. This CDR3 has 15 residues. Trimming took 5 bases from V and 6 from J; bases not matched to a gene: 11. CDR3 sequence: CASSLQGGPRDGYTF. The CDR3 coding sequence is TGTGCCAGCAGTTTACAGGGGGGGCCTCGGGATGGCTACACCTTC.

V usage is TRBV7-2 and J usage is TRBJ2-7; D is uncertain. Trimming left V 5 bases short and J 4 bases short, with 12 bases between. This CDR3 region has 13 residues. CDR1 is SGHTA and CDR2 is FQGNSA in the germline V gene. CDR3 DNA sequence: TGTGCCAGCAGCCCGACTGCCGGTTACGAGCAGTACTTC. This gives the protein CASSPTAGYEQYF.

The CDR3 nucleotides read TGCAGCGTTGAGGGCTTTACAACAGAGACCCAGTACTTC. Encoded protein: CSVEGFTTETQYF. This chain uses TRBV29-1 with TRBJ2-5; D uncertain. Trimming removed 3 bases from V and 4 bases from J, with 12 bases in between. The CDR3 spans 13 residues. Germline V lookup: CDR1 SQVTM, CDR2 ANQGSEA.

V and J are TRBV30 and TRBJ2-7; TRBD2 agrees at 8 bases. Germline-derived CDR1 and CDR2 are GTSNPN and SVGIG (reference sequence). This CDR3 is 14 amino acids long. Trimming removed 5 bases from V and 2 bases from J; junction bases left unmatched: 8. The CDR3 spells CAWSPGGVTYEQYF. The CDR3 DNA is TGTGCCTGGTCTCCCGGGGGGGTCACCTACGAGCAGTACTTC.

The chain uses TRBV5-4 and TRBJ1-2, with 7 bases lining up with TRBD1. V trimming: 1 base; J trimming: 3 bases; junction bases outside the gene matches: 0. The CDR3 covers 13 residues. Germline V gene lookup returns CDR1 SGHNT and CDR2 YYREEE (reference sequence). CDR3 residues: CASSLQGDYGYTF. In DNA form, the CDR3 reads TGTGCCAGCAGCTTGCAGGGGGACTATGGCTACACCTTC.

This clone was counted a single time. The chain carries TRBV19 and TRBJ2-7, with 9 bases identical to TRBD1. The CDR3 extends over 15 amino acids. Per germline, CDR1 LNHDA and CDR2 SQIVND (reference sequence). V dropped 6 bases and J dropped 5; count of bases not matched to a gene: 11. Here the CDR3 reads CASRTSGTGPHEQYF. The DNA of the CDR3 is TGTGCCAGTAGAACCTCCGGGACAGGGCCCCACGAGCAGTACTTC.